This T cell receptor (beta chain) was identified during a study of identical twins. As for this clonotype: Its antigen is undetermined.

Via MiXCR, TCRdb re-called the 5' RACE reads, giving one row per CDR3 protein. The sample holds roughly 500,000 distinct CDR3 sequences, 22% seen once. Study-wide results and limits: Cross-sectional statistics underpinned the conclusions; the same donors were not followed. It was out-of-frame TCR alpha sharing in monozygotic twins that models underestimated.

These same data were also listed under a study on T cells expressing NK-cell markers. That paper adds: It was sorted CD3+CD56+NKG2C+, CD3+CD56+NKG2C- and CD3+CD56-NKG2C+ T cells that supplied the TCR beta repertoires. Also leading the CD3+CD56-NKG2C+ fraction in a handful of donors were these clonotypes.

This clonotype was obtained from a woman younger than 30 in good health. Sequenced input: CD4+ T cells sorted from blood.

The CDR3 DNA reads as TGTGCCAGCAGCCAGGGGGCGGGGTCCTACAATGAGCAGTTCTTC. Its translation: CASSQGAGSYNEQFF. The chain carries TRBV4-2 and TRBJ2-1, with D tentatively TRBD1 or TRBD2 (6 bases each). The germline V gene encodes CDR1 LGHNA and CDR2 YNFKEQ. The CDR3 has 15 residues. Trimming took 3 bases from V and 1 from J, leaving 10 bases between them.